The sequence of this T cell receptor (beta chain) was determined in a study of cytomegalovirus exposure and HLA in healthy donors. About the research overall: Among approximately 400 genotyped donors, around 80% fell in the Caucasian-associated ancestry cluster.

Study results and caveats: According to a later analysis, donors in an Asian-associated ancestry cluster reportedly had fewer N-insertions than the approximately 730-donor mean. Sequencing had likely introduced a cluster of highly shared sequence variants as an artifact.

Germline CDR1 is SGHRS and CDR2 is YFSETQ. V lost 2 bases and J lost 1; bases outside the gene matches: 5. The CDR3 runs 16 residues. As to this clone: Its cognate antigen is unknown.

While unrecorded immune exposures were likely, the donors were nominally healthy when sampled. 60 Vbeta and 13 Jbeta primers were used in PCR. Sequencing was performed with immunoSEQ multiplex PCR; in TCRdb, only in-frame clones are kept and a portion is missing. The sample lists fewer than 130,000 clones, 76% seen once, with around 15% in the top ten. The sequenced material came from PBMCs. This TCR came from a man aged 30-40 years in good health and CMV-seropositive. The chain combines TRBV5-1 with TRBJ2-3, with 9 bases matching TRBD1. The CDR3 DNA reads as TGCGCCAGCAGCTTAGGGGGACAGGGCCGCACAGATACGCAGTATTTT. It is translated as CASSLGGQGRTDTQYF.